Below, 23 T cell receptor beta chains from the same sample are listed, as sequenced in a study of blood T cell repertoires in COVID-19. TCRdb keeps only in-frame clones here, not all; method: immunoSEQ multiplex PCR. The data contain approximately 90,000 clones, just under 80% of them singletons. Material for sequencing was peripheral blood. The receptors derive from a man in his 70s with COVID-19, enrolled during active disease.

The CDR3: CASGTSGGASYNEQFF. The CDR3 DNA sequence: TGTGCCAGTGGGACTAGCGGGGGGGCAAGTTACAATGAGCAGTTCTTC. The rearrangement joins TRBV25-1 to TRBJ2-1, with 16 bases matching TRBD2. Germline loops: CDR1 MGHDK, CDR2 SYGVNS. The CDR3 loop spans 16 amino acids. V lost 9 bases to trimming and J lost 4 bases; unmatched junction nucleotides: 6.

This clone was seen a handful of times. CDR3 protein: CASSPLAGGRETQYF. In DNA, the CDR3 is TGTGCCAGCAGTCCACTAGCGGGGGGGAGGGAGACCCAGTACTTC. The V call is TRBV27, the J call TRBJ2-5; 13 positions match TRBD2. This CDR3 region has 15 residues. Germline CDR1 and CDR2: MNHEY and SMNVEV (reference sequence). V trimming: 5 bases; J trimming: 5 bases; junction bases outside the gene matches: 5.

The chain carries TRBV18 and TRBJ1-1; a weak D match, TRBD1 (6 bases). V shed 3 bases and J shed 6 bases, with 17 bases lying between them. From germline, CDR1 is KGHSH and CDR2 LQKENI. The CDR3 consists of 15 residues. In DNA, the CDR3 is TGTGCCAGCTCACCTGGGGGGGCGGTTAGTCCTGAAGCTTTCTTT. This gives the protein CASSPGGAVSPEAFF.

This rearrangement joins TRBV4-3 to TRBJ2-3; 10 bases are a match to TRBD2. Germline V gives CDR1 LGHNA, CDR2 YSLEER. The V segment lost 3 bases and the J segment 6 bases; nucleotides outside the gene matches: 12. The CDR3 has 17 residues. CDR3: CASSQGGSSGSWDTQYF. CDR3 nucleotides: TGCGCCAGCAGCCAGGGGGGGTCTAGCGGGAGCTGGGATACGCAGTATTTT.

This clone has only a few counts. The genes are TRBV6-1 and TRBJ2-7; 8 bases fit TRBD2. CDR1 MNHNS and CDR2 SASEGT come from the germline V gene. The CDR3 runs to 16 residues. V gave up 4 bases and J gave up 0 bases; unmatched junction bases: 8. The CDR3 bases are TGTGCCAGCAGTGTGTTAGCGGGATTAAGCTCCTACGAGCAGTACTTC. Its translation: CASSVLAGLSSYEQYF.

This chain uses TRBV7-9 with TRBJ2-5; TRBD1 aligns across 8 bases. This CDR3 region has 18 residues. V was clipped by 4 bases and J by 4 bases; unmatched bases: 17. The germline CDR1 and CDR2 sequences are SEHNR and FQNEAQ (reference sequence). Here the CDR3 reads CASSSLPGQEAGGETQYF. CDR3 nucleotides: TGTGCCAGCAGCTCCTTACCGGGACAGGAAGCAGGAGGAGAGACCCAGTACTTC.

This clone was picked up a small number of times. CDR3 sequence reads: CASSLAGSGNGYTF. The CDR3 nucleotides read TGTGCCAGCAGTTTAGCAGGCTCAGGGAATGGCTACACCTTC. The chain has TRBV27 and TRBJ1-2, with D perhaps matching TRBD1 (5 bases). V was pared by 2 bases and J by 6 bases, with 13 bases between. This CDR3 contains 14 residues. Looked up from germline, CDR1 is MNHEY and CDR2 is SMNVEV (reference sequence).

V and J are TRBV5-1 and TRBJ2-2; TRBD1 might be the D (5 bases). Germline CDR1 is SGHRS and CDR2 is YFSETQ. V lost 4 bases and J 3 bases, leaving 13 bases between the germline ends. The CDR3 spans 15 residues. The CDR3 spells CASSPLRADTGELFF. The CDR3 nucleotides read TGCGCCAGCAGCCCCCTCAGGGCGGACACCGGGGAGCTGTTTTTT.

V is TRBV10-3 and J is TRBJ1-1; weak D call: TRBD1 (5 bases). V was cut by 6 bases and J by 7 bases, with 12 bases left in between. The CDR3 runs to 12 residues. Germline-derived CDR1 and CDR2 are ENHRY and SYGVKD. CDR3 region: CAISQRGDEAFF. The CDR3 coding sequence is TGTGCCATCAGCCAGCGGGGCGATGAAGCTTTCTTT.

The rearrangement joins TRBV9 to TRBJ2-1; 8 positions match TRBD2. The CDR3 spans 15 residues. Germline CDR1 reads SGDLS; CDR2 reads YYNGEE. Losses at the gene ends were 0 bases for V and 8 bases for J; bases not matched to a gene: 7. The CDR3 DNA follows: TGTGCCAGCAGCGTAGGAAGCGGGGGTTTCGATGAGCAGTTCTTC. Translating gives CASSVGSGGFDEQFF.

The CDR3 spells CASSPAGGPYNEQFF. The CDR3 coding sequence is TGTGCCAGCAGCCCGGCGGGAGGGCCCTACAATGAGCAGTTCTTC. This rearrangement joins TRBV11-2 to TRBJ2-1; 9 bases agree with TRBD2. CDR3 size: 15 residues. V was pared by 5 bases and J by 2 bases, with 4 bases of the junction left unmatched. Germline loops: CDR1 SGHAT, CDR2 FQNNGV.

CDR3 region: CASKGQTYEQYF. Here the CDR3 DNA reads TGTGCCAGCAAGGGACAGACCTACGAGCAGTACTTC. The chain employs TRBV6-5 and TRBJ2-7, with TRBD1 identical over 7 bases. The CDR3 loop spans 12 amino acids. The trim removed 7 bases at V and 2 bases at J, leaving 2 bases unmatched. CDR1 is MNHEY and CDR2 is SVGAGI in the germline V gene.

The chain is built from TRBV28 and TRBJ2-7; a weak D match, TRBD1 (6 bases). The germline V gene has CDR1 MDHEN and CDR2 SYDVKM. CDR3 length: 18 residues. The germline V and J ends were trimmed by 5 bases and 0 bases, with 23 bases remaining between them. In DNA form, the CDR3 reads TGTGCCAGCAGTGGACTTCGGGACACCTCAAGGAGCTCCTACGAGCAGTACTTC. Protein: CASSGLRDTSRSSYEQYF.

This chain connects TRBV4-1 to TRBJ2-1, with 10 positions matching TRBD2. The V gene's germline CDR1 is MGHRA and CDR2 YSYEKL. V lost 4 bases and J lost 4; bases outside the gene matches: 4. This CDR3 spans 15 amino acids. The chain's CDR3 is CASSPRTSGYNEQFF. CDR3 sequence (DNA): TGCGCCAGCAGCCCCAGGACTAGCGGTTACAATGAGCAGTTCTTC.

V gene TRBV5-1 combines with J gene TRBJ2-7, with 7 bases identical to TRBD1. Germline loops: CDR1 SGHRS, CDR2 YFSETQ. There are 16 residues in the CDR3. V was clipped by 3 bases and J by 3 bases; unmatched bases: 12. CDR3 sequence reads: CASSSGLTGSIYEQYF. The CDR3 nucleotides read TGCGCCAGCAGCTCGGGCCTGACAGGGAGCATCTACGAGCAGTACTTC.

This clone was seen once. The chain couples TRBV7-9 to TRBJ1-1; TRBD1 might be the D (5 bases). Trimming stripped 0 bases from V and 8 bases from J, with 13 bases between. In germline, CDR1 is SEHNR, CDR2 FQNEAQ (reference sequence). There are 14 residues in the CDR3. The CDR3 region has the DNA TGTGCCAGCAGCTTAGCGCCCGGACAAGGAGAAGCTTTCTTT. This encodes CASSLAPGQGEAFF. Combining the CDR3 with reference TRBV7-9 and TRBJ1-1 gives the whole variable domain DTGVSQNPRHKITKRGQNVTFRCDPISEHNRLYWYRQTLGQGPEFLTYFQNEAQLEKSRLLSDRFSAERPKGSFSTLEIQRTEQGDSAMYLCASSLAPGQGEAFFGQGTRLTVV.

The rearrangement joins TRBV4-2 to TRBJ2-1; no clear D gene. The V end was cut by 2 bases, the J end by 2 bases, with 13 bases between. The CDR3 has 16 residues. Germline V gene lookup returns CDR1 LGHNA and CDR2 YNFKEQ. This CDR3 reads CASSQPSASTYNEQFF. The CDR3, as DNA: TGTGCCAGCAGCCAACCTTCAGCGAGTACCTACAATGAGCAGTTCTTC.

This chain joins TRBV7-9 and TRBJ1-4, with a tentative D call TRBD1 (6 bases). The CDR3 length is 14 residues. Germline V CDR1 and CDR2: SEHNR, FQNEAQ (reference sequence). V lost 2 bases, J lost 7 bases, and 11 bases lay in between. CDR3 in DNA: TGTGCCAGCAGCTTATTAGGGGGTGGTGAAAAACTGTTTTTT. Protein product: CASSLLGGGEKLFF.

CDR3 nucleotide sequence: TGTGCCAGCAGCCCAGGCTTTTCTGGAAACACCATATATTTT. This translates into CASSPGFSGNTIYF. The V and J genes are TRBV11-3 and TRBJ1-3; D is unresolved. V was clipped by 5 bases and J by 1 base, with 9 bases between them. This CDR3 region has 14 residues. Germline loops: CDR1 SGHNT, CDR2 YENEEA.

Here the CDR3 reads CASRRNTGGNYQETQYF. Here the CDR3 DNA reads TGTGCCAGCCGCCGAAATACAGGGGGCAATTACCAAGAGACCCAGTACTTC. This chain connects TRBV6-2 or TRBV6-3 to TRBJ2-5, with 9 nucleotides matching TRBD1. J was trimmed by 0 bases and V by 8 bases; bases with no gene match: 13. Germline V CDR1 and CDR2: MNHEY, SVGEGT. There are 17 residues in the CDR3.

This clone was counted many times. The chain has TRBV5-1 and TRBJ2-7; 8 nucleotides line up with TRBD1. V lost 5 bases and J lost 5; bases outside the gene matches: 3. Germline CDR1 and CDR2: SGHRS and YFSETQ. This CDR3 contains 12 residues. CDR3 protein: CASRKTGDEQYF. CDR3 coding DNA: TGCGCCAGCAGAAAGACAGGGGACGAGCAGTACTTC.

This clone occurred many times. Other nucleotide sequences in the sample specify the same CDR3. The chain has TRBV28 and TRBJ2-7, with 8 bases identical to TRBD2. Germline trimming cut 2 bases from V and 3 bases from J; bases unmatched to any gene: 3. Looked up from germline, CDR1 is MDHEN and CDR2 is SYDVKM. CDR3 length: 14 residues. CDR3 DNA sequence: TGTGCCAGCAGTTTAAGCGGGAGCAGCTACGAGCAGTACTTC. Its translation is CASSLSGSSYEQYF.

The gene calls are TRBV6-5 and TRBJ1-2; D gene uncertain. Trimming cost V 7 bases and J 4 bases, with 19 bases left between them. Germline CDR1 and CDR2: MNHEY and SVGAGI. This CDR3 contains 15 residues. The DNA of the CDR3 is TGTGCCAGCATGTCGACGGAGCAGTTCACCTATGGCTACACCTTC. This sequence encodes CASMSTEQFTYGYTF.